This TCR beta chain was captured by sequencing in a study of cytomegalovirus exposure and HLA in healthy donors. The germline V gene encodes CDR1 MNHNS and CDR2 SASEGT. Trimming stripped 5 bases from V and 6 bases from J, with 10 bases between. This CDR3 is built from 12 residues. This PCR relied on a set of 60 Vbeta primers and 13 Jbeta primers. The assay was immunoSEQ multiplex PCR, and TCRdb's table has in-frame clones only and misses some. The listing records 200,000 or so clones. In regard to this clone: The target antigen is unknown.

The study's findings and limits: Presence/absence analyses took donor sequencing depth as roughly uniform.

Specimen: PBMCs. This chain links TRBV6-1 with TRBJ1-2; D is possibly TRBD1 (5 bases). The receptor comes from a boy between 5 and 17 years old in good health and CMV-seronegative. For the CDR3, the DNA is TGTGCCAGCAGTACAGGCTTAAATGGCTACACCTTC. It translates to CASSTGLNGYTF.